This entry is about one T cell receptor beta chain. Its antigen is as yet unknown. The CDR3 loop spans 14 amino acids. The V end was cut by 6 bases, the J end by 2 bases, with 11 bases between. Germline CDR1 SNHLY, CDR2 FYNNEI. The sample is drawn from a study of cytomegalovirus exposure and HLA in healthy donors. Study outcomes and limitations: Many donors carried some public TCRs, although rarity characterized most TCR sequences. Confirmation in vitro established that a few CMV-associated chains were specific for CMV antigens. Diagnosis of cytomegalovirus status made by the classifier reportedly showed high specificity and sensitivity.

Measured with immunoSEQ multiplex PCR; TCRdb has only the in-frame clones, and not every one. The sample records some 170,000 clones, 86% being singletons. This clonotype originated in a man between 18 and 29 years old in good health and CMV-seropositive. The genes are TRBV2 and TRBJ1-3; D is perhaps TRBD1 (6 bases). The source material was PBMCs. The chain's CDR3 is CASSPQGTGNTIYF. CDR3 DNA: TGTGCCAGCAGCCCACAGGGTACTGGAAACACCATATATTTT.